Sequencing of this TCR beta chain was carried out in a study of T cell changes during pregnancy in multiple sclerosis. A single count supports this clone. Sequencing used immunoSEQ multiplex PCR; TCRdb keeps in-frame clones, though not all of them. The sample holds approximately 30,000 clones; about nine tenths are singletons and the top ten take about 0.58%. The CDR3 is made up of 15 amino acids. Germline V CDR1 and CDR2: LNHDA, SQIVND (reference sequence). Losses at the gene ends were 4 bases for V and 4 bases for J; bases not matched to a gene: 5. The source material was CD4+ T cells from peripheral blood mononuclear cells, sampled in the first trimester of pregnancy. The V call is TRBV19, the J call TRBJ2-3, with 10 bases that match TRBD1. The receptor was isolated from a female donor in good health, enrolled as a control in a pregnancy study. The CDR3 DNA follows: TGTGCCAGTAGTACCGGGACAGGGGCCCCAGATACGCAGTATTTT. Its protein product is CASSTGTGAPDTQYF.